This T cell receptor beta chain originates from a study of identical twins. TCRdb re-called the 5' RACE reads with MiXCR, one entry per CDR3 protein. The table lists hundreds of thousands of distinct CDR3 sequences, 15% to 20% of them singletons. Germline-derived CDR1 and CDR2 are KGHDR and SFDVKD. This CDR3 region has 16 residues. V shed 5 bases and J 0 bases; nucleotides not matched to a gene: 2. These same records also appear under a second study, on T cells expressing NK-cell markers.

V is TRBV24-1 and J is TRBJ2-1; TRBD2 matches 11 bases. This TCR was recovered from a woman aged 18-29 years in good health. The sample was PBMCs. The CDR3 sequence: CATSAGLAGSYNEQFF. Here the CDR3 DNA reads TGTGCCACCAGTGCCGGACTAGCGGGCTCCTACAATGAGCAGTTCTTC.